This TCR beta chain was sequenced in a study of shared clonotypes between healthy human individuals. Study background: Contributing individuals were two females and three males aged 18 to 49.

Every contributor of samples was a Caucasian grown-up residing in Nashville, Tennessee. The V gene end was trimmed by 0 bases and the J gene end by 10 bases; junction bases not matched to a gene: 11. CDR3 size: 16 residues. From germline, CDR1 is SGDLS and CDR2 YYNGEE. On this clone: Its antigen is unknown.

Study-wide findings and caveats: Clonotype sharing among donors was expected to depend on sequencing depth.

Among the unsorted PBMC samples, replicate PCRs used around 270 ng DNA, some 30,000 T cell genomes. The repertoire was sequenced with immunoSEQ multiplex PCR; TCRdb's copy has only in-frame clones and lacks some. The data show 520,000 or so clones, 79% seen once. Sample: PBMCs. The genes are TRBV9 and TRBJ2-1, with 9 bases fitting TRBD2. The receptor was derived from a woman between 35 and 50 years old in good health. Some clones in this sample may be carry-over from other donors' samples. The CDR3 loop reads CASSVAVAGVISEQFF. CDR3 in DNA: TGTGCCAGCAGCGTAGCTGTAGCGGGAGTAATCAGCGAGCAGTTCTTC.